This T cell receptor (beta chain) was sequenced during a study of cytomegalovirus exposure and HLA in healthy donors. Amplification used 60 Vbeta primers and 13 Jbeta primers. The assay was immunoSEQ multiplex PCR, and TCRdb's table has in-frame clones only and misses some. The sample yields 170,000 or so clones, less than 85% seen once. For this clone: What it binds is unknown.

Between the trimmed V and J ends, which lost 2 bases and 0 bases, there was a span of 9 bases. This CDR3 contains 15 residues. CDR1 and CDR2 (germline): SGHDT, YYEEEE. Study-wide findings and caveats: In a later analysis, parvovirus B19, influenza, CMV and Epstein-Barr virus appeared linked to several top co-occurrence clusters.

The origin of this receptor is a man aged 18 to 35 in good health and CMV-seronegative. V usage is TRBV5-6 and J usage is TRBJ2-4; D is undetermined. Sample: PBMCs. CDR3 amino acids: CASSFAGRAKNIQYF. Here the CDR3 DNA reads TGTGCCAGCAGCTTCGCAGGCAGAGCCAAAAACATTCAGTACTTC.